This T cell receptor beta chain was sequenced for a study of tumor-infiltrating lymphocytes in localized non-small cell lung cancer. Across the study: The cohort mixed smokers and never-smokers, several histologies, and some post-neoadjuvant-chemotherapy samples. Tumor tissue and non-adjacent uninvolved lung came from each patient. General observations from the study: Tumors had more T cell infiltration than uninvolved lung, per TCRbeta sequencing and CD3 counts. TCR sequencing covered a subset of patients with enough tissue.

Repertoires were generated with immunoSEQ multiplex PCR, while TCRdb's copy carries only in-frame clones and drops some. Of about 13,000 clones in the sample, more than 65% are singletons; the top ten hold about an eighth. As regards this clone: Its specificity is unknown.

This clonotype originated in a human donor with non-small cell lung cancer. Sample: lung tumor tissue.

This chain's CDR3 is CATSRPKRDSLYGYTF. The CDR3 region has the DNA TGTGCCACCAGCAGACCAAAACGGGACAGCCTCTATGGCTACACCTTC. The chain joins TRBV15 to TRBJ1-2, with 7 bases lining up with TRBD1. The CDR3 runs to 16 residues. Trimming at V came to 2 bases and at J to 4 bases, leaving 10 bases not matched to a gene. In germline, CDR1 is LNHNV, CDR2 YYDKDF (reference sequence).